This TCR beta chain was documented in a study of blood T cell repertoires in COVID-19. Background on the study: Samples of COVID-19 (acute and convalescent) were obtained from the United States, Italy and Spain.

Source study methods: Amplification with reference gene primers provided the estimates of nucleated cell counts. The protocol was immunoSEQ multiplex PCR, while the TCRdb copy is restricted to in-frame clones and leaves out a portion. The V and J calls and clone size are taken from that table; D and trimming were inferred from the DNA. The table records tens of thousands of clones, 75% to 90% of them present only once. The V gene's germline CDR1 is SGHTA and CDR2 FQGTGA. The CDR3 runs to 19 residues. With 3 bases removed from V and 2 bases from J, the gap between germline ends came to 20 bases. This clone was seen a single time.

The chain employs TRBV7-3 and TRBJ2-6; weak D call: TRBD2 (5 bases). Sequences were obtained from peripheral blood. This TCR derives from a woman of 80 years or more with acute or convalescent COVID-19. The chain's CDR3 is CASSLSGGSRTAGANVLTF. The CDR3 region has the DNA TGTGCCAGCAGCTTGTCCGGAGGCAGTAGAACTGCTGGGGCCAACGTCCTGACTTTC.